These 32 T cell receptor beta chains share one sample of origin, sequenced in a study of PD-L1 blockade in urothelial cancer. Data came from immunoSEQ multiplex PCR; TCRdb stores just in-frame clones and leaves some out. This sample has around 120,000 clones, with approximately 85% found just once. This specimen consisted of PBMCs, obtained around atezolizumab (anti-PD-L1) treatment. All receptors derive from a man aged 50 or older with urothelial cancer.

The sample holds one count of this clone. J is TRBJ2-3 and V is TRBV2; no clear D. The ends were cut back, 7 bases at V and 1 base at J, with 9 bases in the middle. CDR3 length equals 13 residues. Per the germline V gene, CDR1 is SNHLY and CDR2 is FYNNEI. This chain's CDR3 is CASMNPGTDTQYF. CDR3 nucleotides: TGTGCCAGCATGAATCCGGGCACAGATACGCAGTATTTT.

V usage is TRBV11-2 and J usage is TRBJ2-5; TRBD2 matches at 9 bases. Losses at the gene ends were 1 base for V and 5 bases for J; bases not matched to a gene: 5. CDR3 length: 15 residues. Per germline, CDR1 SGHAT and CDR2 FQNNGV. This chain's CDR3 is CASSLGGRAGETQYF. The CDR3 region has the DNA TGTGCCAGCAGCTTAGGCGGGAGGGCGGGGGAGACCCAGTACTTC.

The J gene is TRBJ2-2, the V gene TRBV7-2, with TRBD1 matching over 9 bases. The CDR3 has 15 amino acids. With 5 bases clipped from V and 6 bases from J, the junction kept 7 bases outside the gene matches. Germline V gene lookup returns CDR1 SGHTA and CDR2 FQGNSA. The CDR3 is CASSTGTGWAGELFF. In DNA form, the CDR3 reads TGTGCCAGCAGCACCGGGACAGGGTGGGCCGGGGAGCTGTTTTTT.

This chain joins TRBV6-1 and TRBJ1-1; D is unresolved. The CDR3 length is 13 residues. With 3 bases removed from V and 11 bases from J, the gap between germline ends came to 16 bases. Germline values: CDR1 MNHNS, CDR2 SASEGT. The CDR3 nucleotides are TGTGCCAGCAGTGAGGCGACTAAGGGTGGGGCTTTCTTT. As protein: CASSEATKGGAFF.

The chain is built from TRBV5-1 and TRBJ2-5, with 8 bases aligning to TRBD2. With V trimmed by 6 bases and J by 2 bases, 3 bases remained unmatched. Germline-derived CDR1 and CDR2 are SGHRS and YFSETQ. CDR3 length: 13 residues. The CDR3 spells CASMPSGQETQYF. The CDR3 coding sequence is TGCGCCAGCATGCCTAGCGGGCAAGAGACCCAGTACTTC.

The chain couples TRBV5-1 to TRBJ2-2; perhaps TRBD2 as D (5 bases). V lost 1 base and J 3 bases, leaving 10 bases between the germline ends. The CDR3 covers 15 residues. The germline V gene encodes CDR1 SGHRS and CDR2 YFSETQ. The CDR3 reads CASSLMSGDTGELFF. In DNA form, the CDR3 reads TGCGCCAGCAGCTTGATGAGCGGAGACACCGGGGAGCTGTTTTTT.

This rearrangement joins TRBV9 to TRBJ1-3; D uncertain. The V gene lost 2 bases and the J gene lost 3 bases, with 9 bases spanning the gap. Germline values: CDR1 SGDLS, CDR2 YYNGEE. The CDR3 runs to 14 residues. The CDR3 DNA reads as TGTGCCAGCAGCGTGGCGGGCCTTGGAAACACCATATATTTT. Residues: CASSVAGLGNTIYF.

J is TRBJ2-2 and V is TRBV27, with D unclear. With 4 bases removed from V and 4 bases from J, the gap between germline ends came to 4 bases. Germline V gene lookup returns CDR1 MNHEY and CDR2 SMNVEV (reference sequence). CDR3 length: 12 amino acids. Here the CDR3 DNA reads TGTGCCAGCAGTTCCAGCACCGGGGAGCTGTTTTTT. The encoded protein is CASSSSTGELFF.

The J gene is TRBJ2-1, the V gene TRBV2; 10 positions match TRBD2. Germline lookup yields CDR1 SNHLY and CDR2 FYNNEI. V lost 4 bases and J lost 7; bases outside the gene matches: 10. This CDR3 has 16 amino acids. CDR3: CASSALAGVVVNEQFF. The CDR3 DNA reads as TGTGCCAGCAGTGCCCTAGCGGGAGTAGTCGTAAATGAGCAGTTCTTC.

The CDR3 DNA sequence: TGCGCCAGCAGCTTGAGTGGTAGCGGCATCTACGAGCAGTACTTC. Amino acids: CASSLSGSGIYEQYF. The chain is built from TRBV5-1 and TRBJ2-7; tentatively, D is TRBD2 (6 bases). Deletions cut 1 base from V and 3 bases from J, with 14 bases between. CDR1 is SGHRS, CDR2 YFSETQ, per germline. The CDR3 runs 15 residues. Filled out from reference TRBV5-1 and TRBJ2-7, the complete variable domain reads KAGVTQTPRYLIKTRGQQVTLSCSPISGHRSVSWYQQTPGQGLQFLFEYFSETQRNKGNFPGRFSGRQFSNSRSEMNVSTLELGDSALYLCASSLSGSGIYEQYFGPGTRLTVT.

CDR3 DNA sequence: TGTGCCAGCCGGGACACGGAATACAATGAGCAGTTCTTC. As protein: CASRDTEYNEQFF. This chain joins TRBV28 and TRBJ2-1; a weak D match, TRBD1 (6 bases). CDR1 and CDR2 (germline): MDHEN, SYDVKM. V lost 8 bases, J lost 4 bases, and 12 bases lay in between. This CDR3 comprises 13 residues.

This sequence joins TRBV18 and TRBJ2-5, with 10 bases fitting TRBD2. With V trimmed by 5 bases and J by 1 base, 4 bases remained unmatched. CDR3 length: 15 amino acids. Germline values: CDR1 KGHSH, CDR2 LQKENI. CDR3 DNA: TGTGCCAGCTCATTCACTAGCGGGGCCCAAGAGACCCAGTACTTC. Protein sequence: CASSFTSGAQETQYF.

The V call is TRBV9, the J call TRBJ2-7; tentative D call: TRBD2 (5 bases). Trimming shortened V by 1 base and J by 2 bases, and 13 bases separated the two germline ends. This CDR3 is built from 15 residues. CDR1 and CDR2 (germline): SGDLS, YYNGEE. CDR3 sequence (DNA): TGTGCCAGCAGCGTACCCTTTAGGAGGCCCTACGAGCAGTACTTC. It specifies CASSVPFRRPYEQYF.

V is TRBV13 and J is TRBJ1-4; TRBD1 agrees at 10 bases. Germline-derived CDR1 and CDR2 are PRHDT and FYEKMQ (reference sequence). The CDR3 has 14 residues. The V gene end was trimmed by 4 bases and the J gene end by 7 bases; junction bases not matched to a gene: 3. CDR3 amino acids: CASSSGTGVEKLFF. The DNA of the CDR3 is TGTGCCAGCAGCTCCGGGACAGGGGTTGAAAAACTGTTTTTT.

The chain couples TRBV4-1 to TRBJ2-1; TRBD1 matches at 9 bases. V trimming: 3 bases; J trimming: 8 bases; junction bases outside the gene matches: 8. The CDR3 is made up of 15 amino acids. Germline V gives CDR1 MGHRA, CDR2 YSYEKL. CDR3 coding DNA: TGCGCCAGCAGCCACCACGGGACAGGGAACGATGAGCAGTTCTTC. Translating it yields CASSHHGTGNDEQFF.

This sequence joins TRBV5-1 and TRBJ2-7; TRBD2 might be the D (5 bases). Trimming removed 3 bases at V and 2 bases at J, with 18 bases between. Germline loops: CDR1 SGHRS, CDR2 YFSETQ. CDR3 length equals 16 residues. For the CDR3, the DNA is TGCGCCAGCAGCTACAAAGGGCCAGCGGTAGCCTACGAGCAGTACTTC. Amino acids: CASSYKGPAVAYEQYF.

This clone is judged medium-sized. This chain joins TRBV29-1 and TRBJ1-6; possible D gene TRBD1, 6 bases. V lost 8 bases and J lost 2, with 13 bases in between. This CDR3 contains 14 residues. CDR1 is SQVTM, CDR2 ANQGSEA, per germline. The CDR3 DNA follows: TGCAGCCACGAACAGGGCCCCTATAATTCACCCCTCCACTTT. It is translated as CSHEQGPYNSPLHF.

The gene calls are TRBV28 and TRBJ2-2; 10 positions match TRBD2. The length of the CDR3 is 15 residues. In germline, CDR1 is MDHEN, CDR2 SYDVKM. The junction had 1 base not matched to a gene; V was cut back by 6 bases and J by 0 bases. In DNA, the CDR3 is TGTGCCAGCAGAGCGGGAGGGGCGAACACCGGGGAGCTGTTTTTT. It specifies CASRAGGANTGELFF.

V usage is TRBV27 and J usage is TRBJ2-7; weak D call: TRBD2 (6 bases). Germline V gene lookup returns CDR1 MNHEY and CDR2 SMNVEV (reference sequence). The CDR3 runs to 18 residues. V was clipped by 1 base and J by 0 bases, with 19 bases between them. The CDR3 DNA follows: TGTGCCAGCAGTTTATTTGGCATCGTCGGGGGATCCTCCTACGAGCAGTACTTC. This encodes CASSLFGIVGGSSYEQYF.

The rearrangement uses TRBV6-6 and TRBJ1-4; D unresolved. V lost 8 bases and J 1 base, leaving 11 bases between the germline ends. Per germline, CDR1 MNHNY and CDR2 SVGAGI (reference sequence). The CDR3 consists of 14 residues. The CDR3 here is CASLEAGTNEKLFF. Written as DNA, the CDR3 is TGTGCCAGCCTAGAGGCGGGAACTAATGAAAAACTGTTTTTT.

The gene calls are TRBV19 and TRBJ1-1, with 7 bases lining up with TRBD1. The CDR3 runs to 14 residues. Germline CDR1 reads LNHDA; CDR2 reads SQIVND (reference sequence). Losses at the gene ends were 5 bases for V and 2 bases for J; bases not matched to a gene: 5. The CDR3 DNA is TGTGCCAGTAGTCAGACAGGGCCTAACACTGAAGCTTTCTTT. Protein: CASSQTGPNTEAFF.

The V and J genes are TRBV7-9 and TRBJ2-3, with 9 positions matching TRBD2. The CDR3 is made up of 16 amino acids. Germline V gene lookup returns CDR1 SEHNR and CDR2 FQNEAQ (reference sequence). J lost 5 bases, V lost 2 bases, and 8 bases had no gene match. CDR3 bases: TGTGCCAGCAGCTTAATAGCGGGAGAGTATCAAGATACGCAGTATTTT. It codes for CASSLIAGEYQDTQYF.

This chain joins TRBV18 and TRBJ1-3; TRBD1 aligns across 10 bases. This CDR3 is 16 amino acids long. Germline-derived CDR1 and CDR2 are KGHSH and LQKENI. Germline trimming cut 4 bases from V and 0 bases from J; bases unmatched to any gene: 3. The CDR3 here is CASSQGTGVSGNTIYF. The CDR3 coding sequence is TGTGCCAGCTCACAAGGGACAGGGGTCTCTGGAAACACCATATATTTT.

This sequence joins TRBV4-1 and TRBJ2-5; weak D call: TRBD2 (7 bases). Germline-derived CDR1 and CDR2 are MGHRA and YSYEKL. V dropped 3 bases and J dropped 4 bases, with 9 bases sitting between them. There are 13 residues in the CDR3. The DNA for the CDR3 is TGCGCCAGCAGCCAGGGGGGGCCAGAGACCCAGTACTTC. Encoded protein: CASSQGGPETQYF.

The chain is built from TRBV18 and TRBJ2-2; TRBD2 agrees at 9 bases. The CDR3 consists of 16 residues. The V gene end was trimmed by 3 bases and the J gene end by 2 bases; junction bases not matched to a gene: 4. From germline, CDR1 is KGHSH and CDR2 LQKENI. CDR3 loop: CASSPVTSGNTGELFF. CDR3 in DNA: TGTGCCAGCTCACCGGTGACTAGCGGAAACACCGGGGAGCTGTTTTTT.

The chain joins TRBV28 to TRBJ2-3; 10 positions match TRBD2. Germline V gives CDR1 MDHEN, CDR2 SYDVKM. Losses at the gene ends were 3 bases for V and 4 bases for J; bases not matched to a gene: 4. The CDR3 loop spans 15 amino acids. The CDR3 DNA reads as TGTGCCAGCAGTTTTACTAGCGGGAACGCAGATACGCAGTATTTT. As protein: CASSFTSGNADTQYF.

The chain employs TRBV6-1 and TRBJ1-4; D is perhaps TRBD1 (5 bases). The CDR3 sequence is 14 residues long. The V end was cut by 3 bases, the J end by 11 bases, with 16 bases between. The germline V gene has CDR1 MNHNS and CDR2 SASEGT. The CDR3 nucleotides are TGTGCCAGCAGTGAGGTCAGGGAAACGGAGAAACTGTTTTTT. Encoded protein: CASSEVRETEKLFF.

The chain carries TRBV5-1 and TRBJ1-2; D is unresolved. CDR1 is SGHRS, CDR2 YFSETQ, per germline. V was cut by 0 bases and J by 5 bases, with 23 bases left in between. The CDR3 contains 18 residues. DNA of the CDR3: TGCGCCAGCAGCTTGGGCAGAGCAGCTGGAGGTTTAACATATGGCTACACCTTC. Translated, it gives CASSLGRAAGGLTYGYTF.

This clone was counted a single time. The chain uses TRBV19 and TRBJ1-1; D remains unclear. The CDR3 totals 16 residues. The V and J ends lost 5 bases and 4 bases respectively, with 20 bases between them. Germline V CDR1 and CDR2: LNHDA, SQIVND (reference sequence). The CDR3 loop is CASSRRDGGRGTEAFF. Here the CDR3 DNA reads TGTGCCAGTAGTCGGAGAGATGGAGGGCGCGGCACTGAAGCTTTCTTT.

This rearrangement joins TRBV7-9 to TRBJ2-7; 7 bases match TRBD2. V trimming: 3 bases; J trimming: 5 bases; junction bases outside the gene matches: 13. The CDR3 has 16 residues. Per the germline V gene, CDR1 is SEHNR and CDR2 is FQNEAQ (reference sequence). CDR3 sequence: CASSFGLVGFSDEQYF. In DNA, the CDR3 is TGTGCCAGCAGCTTTGGACTAGTAGGCTTCTCGGACGAGCAGTACTTC. The full variable domain, with the rest looked up from reference TRBV7-9 and TRBJ2-7, is DTGVSQNPRHKITKRGQNVTFRCDPISEHNRLYWYRQTLGQGPEFLTYFQNEAQLEKSRLLSDRFSAERPKGSFSTLEIQRTEQGDSAMYLCASSFGLVGFSDEQYFGPGTRLTVT.

The CDR3 protein is CATSRQGASGRGADTQYF. Here the CDR3 DNA reads TGTGCCACCAGCAGACAGGGAGCTAGCGGGAGGGGAGCAGATACGCAGTATTTT. J is TRBJ2-3 and V is TRBV15; 12 bases fit TRBD2. V gave up 2 bases and J gave up 4 bases; unmatched junction bases: 10. The CDR3 contains 18 residues. From germline, CDR1 is LNHNV and CDR2 YYDKDF (reference sequence). The variable domain in full, with the rest retrieved from reference TRBV15 and TRBJ2-3, is DAMVIQNPRYQVTQFGKPVTLSCSQTLNHNVMYWYQQKSSQAPKLLFHYYDKDFNNEADTPDNFQSRRPNTSFCFLDIRSPGLGDTAMYLCATSRQGASGRGADTQYFGPGTRLTVL.

This chain joins TRBV5-1 and TRBJ2-7; 9 nucleotides match TRBD1. V gave up 2 bases and J gave up 3 bases; unmatched junction bases: 6. The CDR3 totals 15 residues. From germline, CDR1 is SGHRS and CDR2 YFSETQ. The chain's CDR3 is CASSLQGAGVYEQYF. The CDR3 nucleotides read TGCGCCAGCAGCTTACAGGGGGCGGGGGTCTACGAGCAGTACTTC.